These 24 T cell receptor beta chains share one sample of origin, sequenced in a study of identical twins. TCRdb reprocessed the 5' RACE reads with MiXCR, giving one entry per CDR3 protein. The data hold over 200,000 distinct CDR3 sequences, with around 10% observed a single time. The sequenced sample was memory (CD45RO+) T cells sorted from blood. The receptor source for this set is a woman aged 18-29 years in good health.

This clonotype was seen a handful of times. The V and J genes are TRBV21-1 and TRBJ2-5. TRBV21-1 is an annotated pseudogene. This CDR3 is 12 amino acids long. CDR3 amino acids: CASRDGQETQYF. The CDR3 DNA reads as TGTGCCAGCAGGGACGGCCAAGAGACCCAGTACTTC.

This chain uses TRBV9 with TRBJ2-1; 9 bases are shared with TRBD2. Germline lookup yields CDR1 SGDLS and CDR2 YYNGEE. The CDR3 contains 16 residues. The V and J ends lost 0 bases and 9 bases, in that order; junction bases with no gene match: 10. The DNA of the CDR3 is TGTGCCAGCAGCGTAGCACCGCGGGAGGGATTCGGTGAGCAGTTCTTC. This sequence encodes CASSVAPREGFGEQFF.

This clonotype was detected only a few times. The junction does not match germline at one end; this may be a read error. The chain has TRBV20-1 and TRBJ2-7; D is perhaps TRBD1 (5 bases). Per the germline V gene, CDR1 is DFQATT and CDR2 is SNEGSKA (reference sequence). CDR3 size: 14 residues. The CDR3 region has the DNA TGCAGTGCCAGAGGTCCAGGGCCCTTATACGAGCAGTACTTC. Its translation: CSARGPGPLYEQYF.

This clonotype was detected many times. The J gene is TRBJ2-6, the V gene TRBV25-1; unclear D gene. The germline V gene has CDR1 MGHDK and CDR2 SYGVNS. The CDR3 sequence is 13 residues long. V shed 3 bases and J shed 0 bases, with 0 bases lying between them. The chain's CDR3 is CASSDSGANVLTF. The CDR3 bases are TGTGCCAGCAGTGACTCTGGGGCCAACGTCCTGACTTTC.

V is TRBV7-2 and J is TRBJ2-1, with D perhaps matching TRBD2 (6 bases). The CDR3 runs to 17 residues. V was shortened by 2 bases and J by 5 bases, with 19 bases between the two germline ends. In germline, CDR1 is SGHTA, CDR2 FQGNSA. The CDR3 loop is CASSLNRPSAFNNEQFF. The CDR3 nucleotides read TGTGCCAGCAGCTTAAATAGGCCTAGCGCTTTTAACAATGAGCAGTTCTTC.

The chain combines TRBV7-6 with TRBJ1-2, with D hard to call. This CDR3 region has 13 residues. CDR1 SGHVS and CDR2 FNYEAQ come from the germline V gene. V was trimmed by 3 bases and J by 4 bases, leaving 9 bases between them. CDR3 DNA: TGTGCCAGCAGCTTGGGCACTACCTATGGCTACACCTTC. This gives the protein CASSLGTTYGYTF.

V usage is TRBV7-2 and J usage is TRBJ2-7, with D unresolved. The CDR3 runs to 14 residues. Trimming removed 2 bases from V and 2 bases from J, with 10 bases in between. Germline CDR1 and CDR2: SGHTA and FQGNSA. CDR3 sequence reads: CASSLSIKTYEQYF. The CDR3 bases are TGTGCCAGCAGCTTAAGCATAAAGACCTACGAGCAGTACTTC.

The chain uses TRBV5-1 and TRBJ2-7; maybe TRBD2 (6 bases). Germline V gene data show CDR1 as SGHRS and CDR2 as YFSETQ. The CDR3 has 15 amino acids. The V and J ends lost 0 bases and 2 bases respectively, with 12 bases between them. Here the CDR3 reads CASSLGASAAYEQYF. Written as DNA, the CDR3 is TGCGCCAGCAGCTTGGGAGCTAGCGCGGCCTACGAGCAGTACTTC.

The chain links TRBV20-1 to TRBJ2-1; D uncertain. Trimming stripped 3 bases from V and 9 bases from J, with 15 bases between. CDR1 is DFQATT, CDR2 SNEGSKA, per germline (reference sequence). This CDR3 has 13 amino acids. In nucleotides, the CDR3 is TGCAGTGCTAGTTTAGGGCTCTGGGGTGAGCAGTTCTTC. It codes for CSASLGLWGEQFF.

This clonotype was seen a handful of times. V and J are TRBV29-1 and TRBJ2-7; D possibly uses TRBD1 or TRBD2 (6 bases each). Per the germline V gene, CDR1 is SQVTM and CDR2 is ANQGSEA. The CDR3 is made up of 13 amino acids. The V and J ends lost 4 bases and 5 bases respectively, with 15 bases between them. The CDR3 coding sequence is TGCAGCGTTGGATTCCGGGGGCTCGACGAGCAGTACTTC. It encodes CSVGFRGLDEQYF.

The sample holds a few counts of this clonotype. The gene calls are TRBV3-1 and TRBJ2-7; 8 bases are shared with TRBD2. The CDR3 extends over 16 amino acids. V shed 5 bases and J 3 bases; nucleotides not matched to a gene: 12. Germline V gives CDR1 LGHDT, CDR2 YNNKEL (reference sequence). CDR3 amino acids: CASSITPSGGVYEQYF. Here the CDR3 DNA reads TGTGCCAGCAGCATAACCCCGAGCGGGGGTGTCTACGAGCAGTACTTC.

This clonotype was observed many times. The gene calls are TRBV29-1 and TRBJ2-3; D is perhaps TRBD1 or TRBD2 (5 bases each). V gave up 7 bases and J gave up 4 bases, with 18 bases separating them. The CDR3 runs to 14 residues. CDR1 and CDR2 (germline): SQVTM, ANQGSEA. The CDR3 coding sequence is TGCAGCGCCGAGGGTGGAAGGGACGCAGATACGCAGTATTTT. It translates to CSAEGGRDADTQYF.

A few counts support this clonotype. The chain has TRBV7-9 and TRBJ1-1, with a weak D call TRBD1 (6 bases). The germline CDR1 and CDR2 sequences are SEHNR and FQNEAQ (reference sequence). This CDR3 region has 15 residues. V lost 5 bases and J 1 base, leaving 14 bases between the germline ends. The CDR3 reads CASSTWGATNTEAFF. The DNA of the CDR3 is TGTGCCAGCAGCACGTGGGGGGCAACGAACACTGAAGCTTTCTTT.

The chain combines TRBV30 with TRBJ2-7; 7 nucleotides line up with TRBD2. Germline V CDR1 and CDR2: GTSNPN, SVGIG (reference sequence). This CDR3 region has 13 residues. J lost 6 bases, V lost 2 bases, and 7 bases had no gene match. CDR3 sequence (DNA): TGTGCCTGGAGTAGCGGGGTAACCCTCGAGCAGTACTTC. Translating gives CAWSSGVTLEQYF.

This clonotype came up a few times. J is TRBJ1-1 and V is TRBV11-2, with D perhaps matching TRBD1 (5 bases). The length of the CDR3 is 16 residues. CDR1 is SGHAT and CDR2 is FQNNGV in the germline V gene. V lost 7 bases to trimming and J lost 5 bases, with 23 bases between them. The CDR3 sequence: CASTKSWGGMRTEAFF. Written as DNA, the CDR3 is TGTGCCAGCACCAAAAGTTGGGGGGGGATGCGTACTGAAGCTTTCTTT.

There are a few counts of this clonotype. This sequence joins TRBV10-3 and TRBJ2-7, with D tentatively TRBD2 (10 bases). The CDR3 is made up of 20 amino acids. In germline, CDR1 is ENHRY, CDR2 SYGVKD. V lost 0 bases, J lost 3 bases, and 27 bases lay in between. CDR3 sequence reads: CAISESPGQGRASGSYEQYF. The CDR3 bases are TGTGCCATCAGTGAGTCCCCCGGACAGGGGAGAGCTAGCGGGAGCTACGAGCAGTACTTC.

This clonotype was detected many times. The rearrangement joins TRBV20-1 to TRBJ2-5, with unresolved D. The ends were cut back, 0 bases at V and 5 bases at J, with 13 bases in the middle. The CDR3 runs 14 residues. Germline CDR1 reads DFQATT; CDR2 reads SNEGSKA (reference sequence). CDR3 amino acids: CSARDRRGMETQYF. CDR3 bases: TGCAGTGCTAGAGATCGGCGAGGTATGGAGACCCAGTACTTC.

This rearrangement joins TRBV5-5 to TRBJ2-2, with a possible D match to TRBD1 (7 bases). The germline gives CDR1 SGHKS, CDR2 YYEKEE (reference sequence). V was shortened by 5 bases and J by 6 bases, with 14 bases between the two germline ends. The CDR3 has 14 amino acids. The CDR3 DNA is TGTGCCAGCAGATTCAGGGGGGTCGCCGGGGAGCTGTTTTTT. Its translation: CASRFRGVAGELFF.

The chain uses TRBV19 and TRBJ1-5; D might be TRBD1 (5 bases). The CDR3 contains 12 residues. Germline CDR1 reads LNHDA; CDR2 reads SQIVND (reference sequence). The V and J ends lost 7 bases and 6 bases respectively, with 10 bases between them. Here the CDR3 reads CASTIGAQPQHF. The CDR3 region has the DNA TGTGCCAGTACCATTGGGGCTCAGCCCCAGCATTTT.

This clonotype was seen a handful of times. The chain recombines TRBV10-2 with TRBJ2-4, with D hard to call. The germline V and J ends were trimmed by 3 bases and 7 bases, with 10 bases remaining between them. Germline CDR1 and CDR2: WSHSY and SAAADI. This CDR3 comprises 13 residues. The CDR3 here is CASSDPGDNIQYF. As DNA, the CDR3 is TGCGCCAGCAGTGATCCAGGAGACAACATTCAGTACTTC.

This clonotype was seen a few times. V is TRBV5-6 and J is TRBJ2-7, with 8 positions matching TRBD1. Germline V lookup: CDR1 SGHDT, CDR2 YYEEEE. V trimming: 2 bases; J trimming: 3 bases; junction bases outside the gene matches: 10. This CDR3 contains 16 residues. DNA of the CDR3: TGTGCCAGCAGCTTATATGGAGGACAGGGAAACTACGAGCAGTACTTC. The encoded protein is CASSLYGGQGNYEQYF.

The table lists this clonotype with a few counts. The CDR3 loop is CASSLLAGVQEQYF. CDR3 nucleotides: TGTGCCAGCAGCTTACTAGCGGGAGTTCAAGAGCAGTACTTC. The rearrangement joins TRBV11-2 to TRBJ2-7; 10 bases are a match to TRBD2. CDR1 and CDR2 from the germline V gene are SGHAT and FQNNGV. This CDR3 has 14 amino acids. Germline trimming cut 2 bases from V and 7 bases from J; bases unmatched to any gene: 5.

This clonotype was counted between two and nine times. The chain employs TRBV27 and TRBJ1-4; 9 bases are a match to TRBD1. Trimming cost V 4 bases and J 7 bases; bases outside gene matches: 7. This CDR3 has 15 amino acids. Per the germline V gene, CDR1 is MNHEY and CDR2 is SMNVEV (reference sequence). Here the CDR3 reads CASSSWTGEAEKLFF. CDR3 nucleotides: TGTGCCAGCAGTTCCTGGACAGGGGAGGCTGAAAAACTGTTTTTT.

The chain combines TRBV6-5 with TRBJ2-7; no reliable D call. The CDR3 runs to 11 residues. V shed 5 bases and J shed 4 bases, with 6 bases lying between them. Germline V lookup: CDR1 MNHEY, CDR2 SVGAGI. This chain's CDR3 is CASSTGYEQYF. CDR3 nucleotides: TGTGCCAGCAGTACGGGTTACGAGCAGTACTTC.